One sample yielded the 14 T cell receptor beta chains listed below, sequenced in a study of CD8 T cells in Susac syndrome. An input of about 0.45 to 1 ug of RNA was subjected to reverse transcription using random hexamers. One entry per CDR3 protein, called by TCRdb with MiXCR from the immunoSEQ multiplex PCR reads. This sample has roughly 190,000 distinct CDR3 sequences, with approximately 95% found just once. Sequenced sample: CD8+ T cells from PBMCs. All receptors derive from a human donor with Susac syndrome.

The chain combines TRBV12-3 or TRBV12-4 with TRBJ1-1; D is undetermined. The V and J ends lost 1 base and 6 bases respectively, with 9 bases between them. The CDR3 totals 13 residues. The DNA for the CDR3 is TGTGCCAGCAGTTTAGTTGGGCCTTCTGAAGCTTTCTTT. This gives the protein CASSLVGPSEAFF.

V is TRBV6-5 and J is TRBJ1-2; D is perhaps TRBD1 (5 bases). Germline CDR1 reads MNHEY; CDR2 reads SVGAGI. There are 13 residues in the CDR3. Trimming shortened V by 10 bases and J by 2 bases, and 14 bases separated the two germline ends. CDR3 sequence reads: CAIQDRHNYGYTF. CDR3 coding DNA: TGTGCCATACAGGATCGACACAACTATGGCTACACCTTC.

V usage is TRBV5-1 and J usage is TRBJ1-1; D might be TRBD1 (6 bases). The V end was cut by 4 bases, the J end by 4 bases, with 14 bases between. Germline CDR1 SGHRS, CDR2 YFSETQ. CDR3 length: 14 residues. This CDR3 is CASSPRDTVTEAFF. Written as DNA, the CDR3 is TGCGCCAGCAGCCCCCGGGACACCGTCACTGAAGCTTTCTTT.

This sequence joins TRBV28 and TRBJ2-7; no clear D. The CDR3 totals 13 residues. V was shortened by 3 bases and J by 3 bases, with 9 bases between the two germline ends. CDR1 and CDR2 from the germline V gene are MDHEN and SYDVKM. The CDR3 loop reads CASSFGRNYEQYF. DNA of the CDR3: TGTGCCAGCAGTTTTGGACGGAACTACGAGCAGTACTTC.

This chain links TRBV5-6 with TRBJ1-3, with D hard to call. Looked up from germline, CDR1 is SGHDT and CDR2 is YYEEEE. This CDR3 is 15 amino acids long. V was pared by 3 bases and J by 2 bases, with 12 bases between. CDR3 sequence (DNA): TGTGCCAGCAGCTGGGGTGGTAGTCCTGGAAACACCATATATTTT. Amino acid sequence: CASSWGGSPGNTIYF.

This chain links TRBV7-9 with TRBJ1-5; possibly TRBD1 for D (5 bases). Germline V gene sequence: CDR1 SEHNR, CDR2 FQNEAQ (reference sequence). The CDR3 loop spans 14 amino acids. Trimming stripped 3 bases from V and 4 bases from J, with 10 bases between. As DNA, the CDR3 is TGTGCCAGCAGCTTTACGGGGGAGAATCAGCCCCAGCATTTT. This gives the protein CASSFTGENQPQHF.

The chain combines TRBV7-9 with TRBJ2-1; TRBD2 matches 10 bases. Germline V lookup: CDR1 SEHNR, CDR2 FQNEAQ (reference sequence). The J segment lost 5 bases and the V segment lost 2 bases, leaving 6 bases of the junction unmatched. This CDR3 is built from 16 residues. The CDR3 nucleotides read TGTGCCAGCAGCTTAACCCCTAGCGGGGGCAACAATGAGCAGTTCTTC. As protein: CASSLTPSGGNNEQFF.

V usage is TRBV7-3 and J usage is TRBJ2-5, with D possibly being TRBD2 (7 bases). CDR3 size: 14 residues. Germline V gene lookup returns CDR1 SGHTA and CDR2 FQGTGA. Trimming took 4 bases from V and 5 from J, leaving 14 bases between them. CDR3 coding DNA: TGTGCCAGCAGCTATGGGGGGGGCCAGGAGACCCAGTACTTC. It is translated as CASSYGGGQETQYF.

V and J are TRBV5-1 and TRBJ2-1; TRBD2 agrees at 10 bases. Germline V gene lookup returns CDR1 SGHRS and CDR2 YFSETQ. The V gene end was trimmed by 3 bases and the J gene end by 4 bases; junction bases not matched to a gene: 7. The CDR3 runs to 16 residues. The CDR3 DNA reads TGCGCCAGCAGCTCACAACTAGCGGGGTGGTACAATGAGCAGTTCTTC. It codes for CASSSQLAGWYNEQFF.

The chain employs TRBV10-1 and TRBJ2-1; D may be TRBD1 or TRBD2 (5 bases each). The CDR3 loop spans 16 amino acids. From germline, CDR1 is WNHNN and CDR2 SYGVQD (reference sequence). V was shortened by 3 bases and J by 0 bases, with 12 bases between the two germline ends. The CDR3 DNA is TGCGCCAGCAGTGATGGGACGGCGAGCTCCTACAATGAGCAGTTCTTC. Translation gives CASSDGTASSYNEQFF.

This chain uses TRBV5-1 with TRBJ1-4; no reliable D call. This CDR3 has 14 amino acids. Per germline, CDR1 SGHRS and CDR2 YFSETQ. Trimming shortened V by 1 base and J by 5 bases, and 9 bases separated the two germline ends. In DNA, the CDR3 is TGCGCCAGCAGCTTGTATGACCAAAATGAAAAACTGTTTTTT. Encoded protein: CASSLYDQNEKLFF.

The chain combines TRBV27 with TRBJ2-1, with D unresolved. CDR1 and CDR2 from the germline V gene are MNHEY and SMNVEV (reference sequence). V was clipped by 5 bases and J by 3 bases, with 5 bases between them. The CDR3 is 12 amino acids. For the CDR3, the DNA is TGTGCCAGCAGTCCCGACTACAATGAGCAGTTCTTC. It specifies CASSPDYNEQFF.

The CDR3 region is CASSRAGALRNEQFF. DNA for the CDR3: TGTGCCAGCAGCCGGGCAGGGGCCCTTCGCAATGAGCAGTTCTTC. The genes are TRBV6-5 and TRBJ2-1, with D possibly TRBD1 on 6 matching bases. Per germline, CDR1 MNHEY and CDR2 SVGAGI. CDR3 size: 15 residues. Trimming shortened V by 6 bases and J by 6 bases, and 18 bases separated the two germline ends.

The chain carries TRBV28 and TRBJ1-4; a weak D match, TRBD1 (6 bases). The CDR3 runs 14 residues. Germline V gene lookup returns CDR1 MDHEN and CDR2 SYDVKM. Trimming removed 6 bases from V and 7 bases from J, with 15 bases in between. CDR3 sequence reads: CASSGQPLGEKLFF. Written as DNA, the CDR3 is TGTGCCAGCAGCGGACAGCCCCTGGGTGAAAAACTGTTTTTT.